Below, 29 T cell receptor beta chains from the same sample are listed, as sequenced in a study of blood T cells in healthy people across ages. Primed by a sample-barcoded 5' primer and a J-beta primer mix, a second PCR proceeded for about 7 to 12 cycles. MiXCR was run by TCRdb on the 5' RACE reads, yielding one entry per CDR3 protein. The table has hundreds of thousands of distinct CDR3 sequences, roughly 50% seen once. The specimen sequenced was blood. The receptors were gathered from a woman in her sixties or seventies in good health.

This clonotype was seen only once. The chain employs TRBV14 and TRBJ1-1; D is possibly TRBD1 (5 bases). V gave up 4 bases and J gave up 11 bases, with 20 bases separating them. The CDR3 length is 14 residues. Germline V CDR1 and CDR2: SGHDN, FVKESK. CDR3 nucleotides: TGTGCCAGCAGCCCCGGGGACGGGATTTCTGGGGCTTTCTTT. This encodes CASSPGDGISGAFF.

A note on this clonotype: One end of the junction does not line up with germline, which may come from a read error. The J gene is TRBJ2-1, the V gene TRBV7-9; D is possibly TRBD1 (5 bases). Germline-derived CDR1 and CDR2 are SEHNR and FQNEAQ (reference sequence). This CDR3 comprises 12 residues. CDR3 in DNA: TGTTCCAGCAGCATGGACAACAATGAGCAGTTCTTC. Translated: CSSSMDNNEQFF.

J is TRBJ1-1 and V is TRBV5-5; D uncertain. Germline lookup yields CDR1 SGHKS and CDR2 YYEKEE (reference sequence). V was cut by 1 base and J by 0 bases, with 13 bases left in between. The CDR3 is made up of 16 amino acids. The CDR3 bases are TGTGCCAGCAGCTTGAGGTTTTCGAGATTGAACACTGAAGCTTTCTTT. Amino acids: CASSLRFSRLNTEAFF.

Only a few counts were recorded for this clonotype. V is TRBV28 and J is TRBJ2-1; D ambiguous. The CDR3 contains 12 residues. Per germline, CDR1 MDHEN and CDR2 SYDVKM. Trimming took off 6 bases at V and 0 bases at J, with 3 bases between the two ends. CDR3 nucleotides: TGTGCCAGCAGGAGCTCCTACAATGAGCAGTTCTTC. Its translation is CASRSSYNEQFF.

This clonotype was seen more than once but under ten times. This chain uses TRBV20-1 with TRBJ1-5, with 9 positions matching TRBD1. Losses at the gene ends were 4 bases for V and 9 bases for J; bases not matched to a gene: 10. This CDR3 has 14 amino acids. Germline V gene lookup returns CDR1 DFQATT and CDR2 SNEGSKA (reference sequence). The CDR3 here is CSANPGQGSSPQHF. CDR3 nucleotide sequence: TGCAGTGCTAACCCGGGACAGGGTTCATCGCCCCAGCATTTT.

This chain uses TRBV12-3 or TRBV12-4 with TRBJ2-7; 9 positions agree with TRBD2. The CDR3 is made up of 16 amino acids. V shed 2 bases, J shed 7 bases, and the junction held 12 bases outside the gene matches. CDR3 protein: CASSLMRLADYNEQYF. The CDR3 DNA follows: TGTGCCAGCAGTTTAATGAGACTAGCGGACTACAATGAGCAGTACTTC.

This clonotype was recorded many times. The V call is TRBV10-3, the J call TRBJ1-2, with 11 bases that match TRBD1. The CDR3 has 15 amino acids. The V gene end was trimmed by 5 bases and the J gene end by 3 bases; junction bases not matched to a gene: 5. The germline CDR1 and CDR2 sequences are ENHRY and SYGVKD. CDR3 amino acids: CAISPGQGAHYGYTF. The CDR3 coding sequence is TGTGCCATCAGTCCTGGACAGGGGGCCCACTATGGCTACACCTTC.

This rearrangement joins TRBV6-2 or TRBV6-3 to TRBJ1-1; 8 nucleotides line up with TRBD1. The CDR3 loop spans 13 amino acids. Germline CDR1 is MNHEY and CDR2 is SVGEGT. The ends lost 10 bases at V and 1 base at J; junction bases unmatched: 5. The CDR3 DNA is TGTGCCACTTCGGGACAGGAGAACACTGAAGCTTTCTTT. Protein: CATSGQENTEAFF.

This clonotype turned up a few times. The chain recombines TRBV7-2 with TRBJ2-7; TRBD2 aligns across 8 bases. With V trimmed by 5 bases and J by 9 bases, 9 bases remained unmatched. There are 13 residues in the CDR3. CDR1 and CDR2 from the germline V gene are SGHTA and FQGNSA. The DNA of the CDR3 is TGTGCCAGCAGCCTCTCGGGAGGGGACGGGCAGTACTTC. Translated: CASSLSGGDGQYF.

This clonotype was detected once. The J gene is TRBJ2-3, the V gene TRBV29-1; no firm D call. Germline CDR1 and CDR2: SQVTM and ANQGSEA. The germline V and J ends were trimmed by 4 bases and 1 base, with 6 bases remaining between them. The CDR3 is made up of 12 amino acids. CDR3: CSVVPGTDTQYF. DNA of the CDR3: TGCAGCGTTGTTCCGGGCACAGATACGCAGTATTTT.

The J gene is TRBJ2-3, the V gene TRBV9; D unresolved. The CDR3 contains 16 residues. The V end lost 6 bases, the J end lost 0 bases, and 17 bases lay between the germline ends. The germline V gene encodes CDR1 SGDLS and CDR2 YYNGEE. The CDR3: CASTPQLWSSTDTQYF. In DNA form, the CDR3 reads TGTGCCAGCACCCCTCAGCTCTGGTCTAGCACAGATACGCAGTATTTT.

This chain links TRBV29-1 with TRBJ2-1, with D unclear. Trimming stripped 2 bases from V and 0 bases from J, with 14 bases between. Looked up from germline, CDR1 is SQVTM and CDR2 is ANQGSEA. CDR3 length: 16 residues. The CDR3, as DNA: TGCAGCGTTGAAAGTCCCCGGGCTAGCTCCTACAATGAGCAGTTCTTC. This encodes CSVESPRASSYNEQFF.

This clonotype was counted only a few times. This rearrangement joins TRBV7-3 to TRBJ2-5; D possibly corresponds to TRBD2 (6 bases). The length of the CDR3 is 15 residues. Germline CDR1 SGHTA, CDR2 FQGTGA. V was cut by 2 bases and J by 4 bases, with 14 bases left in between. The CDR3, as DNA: TGTGCCAGCAGCTTATCGTCGGGAGTGGGAGAGACCCAGTACTTC. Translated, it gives CASSLSSGVGETQYF. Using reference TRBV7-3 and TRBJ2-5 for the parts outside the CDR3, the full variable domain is GAGVSQTPSNKVTEKGKYVELRCDPISGHTALYWYRQSLGQGPEFLIYFQGTGAADDSGLPNDRFFAVRPEGSVSTLKIQRTERGDSAVYLCASSLSSGVGETQYFGPGTRLLVL.

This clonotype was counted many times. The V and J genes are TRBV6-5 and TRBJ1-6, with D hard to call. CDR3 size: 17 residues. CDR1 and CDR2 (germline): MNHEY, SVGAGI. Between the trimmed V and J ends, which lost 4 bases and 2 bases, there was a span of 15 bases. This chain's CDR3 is CASSFSGRDTYNSPLHF. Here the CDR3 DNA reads TGTGCCAGCAGTTTCTCAGGTCGGGATACCTATAATTCACCCCTCCACTTT.

CDR3 sequence reads: CASSVDRVSTGELFF. The DNA of the CDR3 is TGCGCCAGCAGCGTCGACAGGGTATCCACCGGGGAGCTGTTTTTT. The rearrangement links TRBV5-1 to TRBJ2-2; 7 bases agree with TRBD1. Germline CDR1 SGHRS, CDR2 YFSETQ. V was clipped by 4 bases and J by 4 bases; unmatched bases: 7. The CDR3 is 15 amino acids.

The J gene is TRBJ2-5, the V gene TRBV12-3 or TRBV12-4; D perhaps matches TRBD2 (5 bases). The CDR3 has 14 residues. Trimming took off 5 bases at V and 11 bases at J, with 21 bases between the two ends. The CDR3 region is CASSAGLANNEQYF. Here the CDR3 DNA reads TGTGCCAGCAGTGCGGGTCTAGCTAACAATGAGCAGTACTTC.

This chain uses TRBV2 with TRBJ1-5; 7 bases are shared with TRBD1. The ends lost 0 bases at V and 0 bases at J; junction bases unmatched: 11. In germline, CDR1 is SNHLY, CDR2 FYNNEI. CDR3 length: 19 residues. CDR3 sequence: CASSEAVDRDPYSNQPQHF. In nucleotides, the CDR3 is TGTGCCAGCAGTGAAGCGGTCGACAGGGACCCATATAGCAATCAGCCCCAGCATTTT.

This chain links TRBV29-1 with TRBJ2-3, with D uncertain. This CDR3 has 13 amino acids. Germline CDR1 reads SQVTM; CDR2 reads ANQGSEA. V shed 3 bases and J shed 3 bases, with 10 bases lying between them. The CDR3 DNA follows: TGCAGCGTTGACAGATACCAAACAGATACGCAGTATTTT. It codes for CSVDRYQTDTQYF.

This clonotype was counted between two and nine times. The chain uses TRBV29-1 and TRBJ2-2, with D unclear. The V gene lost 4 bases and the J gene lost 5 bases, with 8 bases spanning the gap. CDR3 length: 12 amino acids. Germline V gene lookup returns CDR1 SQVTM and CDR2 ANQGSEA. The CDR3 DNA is TGCAGCGTTGCTCGCTTTACCGGGGAGCTGTTTTTT. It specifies CSVARFTGELFF.

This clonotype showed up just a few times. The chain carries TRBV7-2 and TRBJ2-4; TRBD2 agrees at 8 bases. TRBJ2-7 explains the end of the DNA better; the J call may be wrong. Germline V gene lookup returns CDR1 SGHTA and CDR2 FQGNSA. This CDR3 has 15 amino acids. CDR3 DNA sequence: TGTGCCAGCAGCTTAGGGGCTAGCGGGTATTACGAGCAGTACTTC. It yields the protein CASSLGASGYYEQYF.

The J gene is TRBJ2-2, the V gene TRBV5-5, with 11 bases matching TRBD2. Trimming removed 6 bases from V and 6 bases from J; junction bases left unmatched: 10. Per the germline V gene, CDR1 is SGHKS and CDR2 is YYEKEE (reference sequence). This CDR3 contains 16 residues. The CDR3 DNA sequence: TGTGCCAGCACCGCGACTAGCGGGACCCCTCCCGGGGAGCTGTTTTTT. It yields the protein CASTATSGTPPGELFF.

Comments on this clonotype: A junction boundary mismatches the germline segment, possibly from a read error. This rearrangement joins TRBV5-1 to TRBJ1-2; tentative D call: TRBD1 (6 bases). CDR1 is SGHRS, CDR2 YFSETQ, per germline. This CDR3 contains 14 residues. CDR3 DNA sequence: TGCGCCAGCAGCCGAGGGGGTTCGGAAGATGGCCACACCTTC. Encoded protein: CASSRGGSEDGHTF.

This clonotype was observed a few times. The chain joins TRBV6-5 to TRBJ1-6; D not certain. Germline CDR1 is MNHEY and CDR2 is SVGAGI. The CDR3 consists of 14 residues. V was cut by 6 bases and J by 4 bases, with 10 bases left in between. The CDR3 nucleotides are TGTGCCAGCAGGGAGGGTGGTTATAATTCACCCCTCCACTTT. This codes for CASREGGYNSPLHF.

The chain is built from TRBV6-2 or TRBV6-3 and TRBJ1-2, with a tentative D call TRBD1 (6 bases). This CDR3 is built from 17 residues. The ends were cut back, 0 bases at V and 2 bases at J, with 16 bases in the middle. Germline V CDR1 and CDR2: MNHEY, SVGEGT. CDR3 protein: CASSYSRSGEVNYGYTF. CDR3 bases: TGTGCCAGCAGTTACTCGAGATCAGGGGAGGTCAACTATGGCTACACCTTC.

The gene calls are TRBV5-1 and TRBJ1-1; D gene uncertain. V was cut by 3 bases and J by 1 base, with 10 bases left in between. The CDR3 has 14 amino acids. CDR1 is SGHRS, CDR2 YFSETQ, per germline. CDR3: CASSWPAENTEAFF. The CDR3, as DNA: TGCGCCAGCAGCTGGCCAGCGGAGAACACTGAAGCTTTCTTT.

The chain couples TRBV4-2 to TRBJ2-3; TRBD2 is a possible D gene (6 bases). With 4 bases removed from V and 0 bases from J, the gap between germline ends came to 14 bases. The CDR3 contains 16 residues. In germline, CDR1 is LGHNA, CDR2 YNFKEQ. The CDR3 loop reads CASSPGGGTSTDTQYF. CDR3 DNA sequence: TGTGCCAGCAGCCCCGGAGGCGGGACTAGCACAGATACGCAGTATTTT.

CDR3 in DNA: TGCGCCAGCAGCTTGGGTGGACTAGCGGGAGGGCCAGCCTACAATGAGCAGTTCTTC. It yields the protein CASSLGGLAGGPAYNEQFF. The rearrangement uses TRBV5-1 and TRBJ2-1; 15 bases are a match to TRBD2. This CDR3 is 19 amino acids long. The trim removed 0 bases at V and 2 bases at J, leaving 6 bases unmatched. Germline V lookup: CDR1 SGHRS, CDR2 YFSETQ.

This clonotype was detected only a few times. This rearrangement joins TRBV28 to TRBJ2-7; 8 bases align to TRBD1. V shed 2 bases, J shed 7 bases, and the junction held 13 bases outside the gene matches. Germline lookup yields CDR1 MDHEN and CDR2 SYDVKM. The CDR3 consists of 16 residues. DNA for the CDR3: TGTGCCAGCAGTTTAGCGGGTTCGACAGGGGCTGGAGAGCAGTACTTC. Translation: CASSLAGSTGAGEQYF.

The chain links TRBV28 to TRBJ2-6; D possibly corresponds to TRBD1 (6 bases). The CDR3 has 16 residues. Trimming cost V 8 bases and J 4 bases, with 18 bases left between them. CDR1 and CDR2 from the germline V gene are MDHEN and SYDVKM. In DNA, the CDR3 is TGTGCCAGCGGAACAGGGTCCCTTTCCGGGGCCAACGTCCTGACTTTC. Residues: CASGTGSLSGANVLTF.